This T cell receptor (beta chain) was documented in a study of blood T cell repertoires in COVID-19. This table comes from immunoSEQ multiplex PCR, and its TCRdb copy is limited to in-frame clones, with some not included. The sample holds more than 100,000 clones, approximately 80% seen once. The sequenced sample was peripheral blood. This receptor was identified in a woman in her forties or fifties with acute or convalescent COVID-19.

The DNA for the CDR3 is TGTGCCAGAGCCCGTTGGCACTCTGGAAACACCATATATTTT. The encoded protein is CARARWHSGNTIYF. This chain connects TRBV5-3 to TRBJ1-3; no clear D gene. TRBV5-3 is an ORF, and what it does is uncertain. V dropped 7 bases and J dropped 0 bases, with 11 bases sitting between them. The length of the CDR3 is 14 residues.